This T cell receptor (beta chain) was recovered during a study of blood T cell repertoires in COVID-19. Whole-study context: The samples span acute and convalescent COVID-19 from the United States, Italy and Spain. Sources were T cells, B-cell-depleted T cells, or PBMCs; the material itself was cDNA or gDNA.

Under the authors' procedure: How many nucleated cells were present was estimated from reference gene primer amplification. The assay was immunoSEQ multiplex PCR, and TCRdb's table has in-frame clones only and misses some. From that table come the V and J calls and clone size; the DNA was used to work out D and trimming. Of about 24,000 clones in the sample, around 81% are singletons; the top ten hold 6.5%. Germline V gene lookup returns CDR1 SGHRS and CDR2 YFSETQ. Trimming removed 4 bases from V and 0 bases from J, with 14 bases in between. This CDR3 region has 16 residues. This chain links TRBV5-1 with TRBJ2-1; D is uncertain. The TCR sequence derives from a man in his 70s with acute or convalescent COVID-19. The specimen sequenced was peripheral blood. CDR3 nucleotides: TGCGCCAGCAGCATCGACTTAACACGCTCCTACAATGAGCAGTTCTTC. Translated, it gives CASSIDLTRSYNEQFF.